The 8 T cell receptor beta chains in this list originate from one sample, sequenced in a study of CD8+ T cells in alopecia areata. TCR sequencing used cDNA made by reverse transcription of extracted RNA. Using immunoSEQ multiplex PCR, the repertoire was profiled, and TCRdb retains in-frame clones only, with some absent. The sample yields roughly 180,000 clones, approximately 62% seen once. Specimen: CD4+ T cells sorted from blood, collected at week 0. The receptors derive from a human donor with alopecia areata.

The chain has TRBV4-2 and TRBJ2-3, with D hard to call. The ends were cut back, 2 bases at V and 0 bases at J, with 6 bases in the middle. The CDR3 loop spans 14 amino acids. In germline, CDR1 is LGHNA, CDR2 YNFKEQ. The CDR3 DNA follows: TGTGCCAGCAGCCAAACTACTAGCACAGATACGCAGTATTTT. It is translated as CASSQTTSTDTQYF.

The V and J genes are TRBV30 and TRBJ1-3; D unclear. Germline CDR1 and CDR2: GTSNPN and SVGIG (reference sequence). Deletions cut 3 bases from V and 4 bases from J, with 7 bases between. The CDR3 is 12 residues long. This CDR3 reads CAWRTLGNTIYF. The CDR3 nucleotides read TGTGCCTGGAGAACCCTCGGAAACACCATATATTTT.

This chain links TRBV30 with TRBJ2-7; 9 bases fit TRBD1. The CDR3 consists of 12 residues. Germline CDR1 GTSNPN, CDR2 SVGIG (reference sequence). V lost 7 bases and J lost 3; bases outside the gene matches: 4. The CDR3 reads CASGTGNYEQYF. Here the CDR3 DNA reads TGTGCCTCCGGGACAGGGAACTACGAGCAGTACTTC.

This clone was counted a single time. The chain recombines TRBV2 with TRBJ2-7; TRBD2 is a possible D gene (6 bases). V gave up 7 bases and J gave up 2 bases, with 12 bases separating them. Germline assignment: CDR1 SNHLY and CDR2 FYNNEI. CDR3 length: 13 amino acids. The CDR3 DNA is TGTGCCAGCATGGGACTTACCCCCTACGAGCAGTACTTC. As protein: CASMGLTPYEQYF.

The chain employs TRBV7-2 and TRBJ2-3; 8 nucleotides agree with TRBD2. The CDR3 spans 15 residues. Germline loops: CDR1 SGHTA, CDR2 FQGNSA. With 6 bases clipped from V and 2 bases from J, the junction kept 7 bases outside the gene matches. The CDR3, as DNA: TGTGCCAGCAGAAGCCCGGGACTAGTCACAGATACGCAGTATTTT. Its translation is CASRSPGLVTDTQYF.

DNA of the CDR3: TGTGCCAGCAGTTTATCCGCTGGGGGCTCTGCCAAAAACATTCAGTACTTC. Its translation: CASSLSAGGSAKNIQYF. This chain links TRBV27 with TRBJ2-4; a weak D match, TRBD1 (6 bases). From germline, CDR1 is MNHEY and CDR2 SMNVEV (reference sequence). Trimming pared 0 bases from V and 1 base from J, leaving 13 bases between. CDR3 length equals 17 residues.

The gene calls are TRBV29-1 and TRBJ2-3; D is perhaps TRBD2 (5 bases). There are 10 residues in the CDR3. Trimming removed 4 bases at V and 8 bases at J, with 7 bases between. Germline V CDR1 and CDR2: SQVTM, ANQGSEA. CDR3 sequence (DNA): TGCAGCGTTGGAGGGTCTACGCAGTATTTT. This gives the protein CSVGGSTQYF.

CDR3 amino acids: CAIRSSGALTGELFF. CDR3 sequence (DNA): TGTGCCATCAGATCTAGCGGGGCGTTAACCGGGGAGCTGTTTTTT. This chain joins TRBV10-3 and TRBJ2-2; 9 nucleotides line up with TRBD2. Germline CDR1 ENHRY, CDR2 SYGVKD. The CDR3 length is 15 residues. The ends lost 6 bases at V and 5 bases at J; junction bases unmatched: 7.